These 12 T cell receptor beta chains were sequenced from one sample in a study of T-cell memory formation after mild COVID-19. Each CDR3 protein gets one entry after TCRdb re-called the 5' RACE reads with MiXCR. The sample has more than 300,000 distinct CDR3 sequences; around 15% are singletons. The sequencing sample was made of PBMCs or a T cell subset sorted from them (not recorded which). Source of these receptors: a young man who had mild COVID-19 (a few samples of this study predate the infection). Cell type and time point are not known.

This clonotype was seen repeatedly, ten times or more. The chain has TRBV5-5 and TRBJ2-3; D not certain. With 3 bases removed from V and 6 bases from J, the gap between germline ends came to 2 bases. CDR3 length: 10 residues. Germline CDR1 reads SGHKS; CDR2 reads YYEKEE (reference sequence). CDR3 loop: CASSWDTQYF. The CDR3 nucleotides are TGTGCCAGCAGCTGGGATACGCAGTATTTT.

The chain has TRBV25-1 and TRBJ2-3; a weak D match, TRBD2 (6 bases). The germline CDR1 and CDR2 sequences are MGHDK and SYGVNS. The CDR3 extends over 18 amino acids. The V end was cut by 3 bases, the J end by 4 bases, with 23 bases between. CDR3 DNA sequence: TGTGCCAGCAGTGACAAAAAGCCCGGGACTCCATTCGCAGATACGCAGTATTTT. Translating gives CASSDKKPGTPFADTQYF.

V and J are TRBV30 and TRBJ1-6; D not certain. This CDR3 region has 12 residues. Germline CDR1 GTSNPN, CDR2 SVGIG (reference sequence). Trimming took 6 bases from V and 7 from J, leaving 10 bases between them. CDR3 region: CACGDGNSPLHF. CDR3 nucleotide sequence: TGTGCCTGCGGAGACGGAAATTCACCCCTCCACTTT.

In this sample, this clonotype turned up a few times. The V gene is TRBV18, the J gene TRBJ2-5, with D hard to call. V lost 1 base to trimming and J lost 2 bases, with 5 bases between them. Germline V CDR1 and CDR2: KGHSH, LQKENI. CDR3 length equals 13 residues. CDR3 residues: CASSPLQQETQYF. The CDR3 DNA is TGTGCCAGCTCACCACTACAGCAAGAGACCCAGTACTTC.

This clonotype was detected only a few times. V gene TRBV5-1 combines with J gene TRBJ2-2; D gene uncertain. The CDR3 length is 13 residues. The V and J ends lost 6 bases and 6 bases respectively, with 12 bases between them. Germline CDR1 SGHRS, CDR2 YFSETQ. CDR3 amino acids: CASTTGLSGELFF. The CDR3 DNA reads as TGCGCCAGCACTACCGGGCTATCCGGGGAGCTGTTTTTT.

This clonotype has only a few counts. The chain recombines TRBV7-9 with TRBJ1-1; weak D call: TRBD1 (5 bases). V lost 3 bases and J 4 bases, leaving 12 bases between the germline ends. This CDR3 contains 14 residues. From germline, CDR1 is SEHNR and CDR2 FQNEAQ (reference sequence). The CDR3 loop reads CASSFSRGSTEAFF. The CDR3, as DNA: TGTGCCAGCAGCTTTTCGAGGGGAAGCACTGAAGCTTTCTTT.

This clonotype turned up a few times. CDR3 loop: CASGGGAGVYEQYF. The CDR3, as DNA: TGTGCTAGTGGCGGCGGGGCCGGAGTCTACGAGCAGTACTTC. The chain joins TRBV12-5 to TRBJ2-7; possible D gene TRBD2, 6 bases. The CDR3 totals 14 residues. CDR1 and CDR2 from the germline V gene are LGHNT and FRNRAP. V gave up 6 bases and J gave up 3 bases, with 15 bases separating them.

The rearrangement uses TRBV24-1 and TRBJ2-1; the D gene is possibly TRBD2 (6 bases). The CDR3 consists of 15 residues. Per the germline V gene, CDR1 is KGHDR and CDR2 is SFDVKD. Between the trimmed V and J ends, which lost 3 bases and 3 bases, there was a span of 11 bases. CDR3 DNA sequence: TGTGCCACCAGTGATCGTCTCGGGGGCTACAATGAGCAGTTCTTC. It translates to CATSDRLGGYNEQFF.

This clonotype was found once. The genes are TRBV2 and TRBJ1-6; unclear D gene. CDR1 SNHLY and CDR2 FYNNEI come from the germline V gene. Trimming removed 5 bases at V and 3 bases at J, with 11 bases between. The CDR3 spans 15 residues. CDR3 sequence (DNA): TGTGCCAGCAGTCTCCGGACGGTCTATAATTCACCCCTCCACTTT. It translates to CASSLRTVYNSPLHF. Looking up the rest from reference TRBV2 and TRBJ1-6 gives the full variable domain: EPEVTQTPSHQVTQMGQEVILRCVPISNHLYFYWYRQILGQKVEFLVSFYNNEISEKSEIFDDQFSVERPDGSNFTLKIRSTKLEDSAMYFCASSLRTVYNSPLHFGNGTRLTVT.

Only a few counts were recorded for this clonotype. This chain joins TRBV6-2 or TRBV6-3 and TRBJ1-6; D gene unclear. The CDR3 sequence is 14 residues long. V was cut by 7 bases and J by 0 bases, with 7 bases left in between. CDR1 and CDR2 (germline): MNHEY, SVGEGT. The chain's CDR3 is CASKRSSYNSPLHF. CDR3 DNA: TGTGCCAGCAAAAGGAGCTCCTATAATTCACCCCTCCACTTT.

This clonotype was detected only a few times. The genes are TRBV6-6 and TRBJ1-1, with 8 bases fitting TRBD1. Germline V lookup: CDR1 MNHNY, CDR2 SVGAGI (reference sequence). V was clipped by 0 bases and J by 8 bases; unmatched bases: 5. There are 14 residues in the CDR3. The CDR3 DNA reads TGTGCCAGCAGTTACTCTCCCAGGGGGCAGGAAGCTTTCTTT. Protein product: CASSYSPRGQEAFF.

This clonotype was detected ten times or more. This chain connects TRBV18 to TRBJ2-1; 7 bases map to TRBD1. V dropped 5 bases and J dropped 5; count of bases not matched to a gene: 6. There are 14 residues in the CDR3. Germline loops: CDR1 KGHSH, CDR2 LQKENI. The CDR3 region is CASSFRTGNNEQFF. As DNA, the CDR3 is TGTGCCAGCTCATTTCGGACAGGCAACAATGAGCAGTTCTTC.